These T cell receptor beta chains were read from a single sample in a study of T-cell memory formation after mild COVID-19. Each CDR3 protein is one row after TCRdb ran MiXCR on the 5' RACE reads. Altogether some 290,000 distinct CDR3 sequences are present, around 15% being singletons, with the ten largest covering 20% to 25%. Material: PBMCs or a T cell subset sorted from them (not recorded which). The receptors shown here come from a man between 18 and 29 years old who had mild COVID-19 (a few samples of this study predate the infection). Cell type and time point are not known. Both conserved end residues are part of each CDR3. The D gene is left open where the match is weak. Clone size is given for some rows only: seen once, a few or many times, or a class if the clone is expanded.

V gene	CDR3 length	J gene	D gene	clone size	CDR3 DNA	CDR3 protein
TRBV20-1	15	TRBJ2-1	-	few	TGCAGTGCCCCGAACCTGGGGTCGGGCTACAATGAGCAGTTCTTC	CSAPNLGSGYNEQFF
TRBV10-3	13	TRBJ2-3	TRBD1	-	TGTGCCTCCCAGCCTCAGGGGGCAGATACGCAGTATTTT	CASQPQGADTQYF
TRBV30	12	TRBJ2-7	-	-	TGTGCCTGGAGTGCCCGGCCTGGCGAGCAGTACTTC	CAWSARPGEQYF
TRBV18	15	TRBJ2-4	-	many	TGTGCCAGCTCACCCCTTGGGGTAGCCAAAAACATTCAGTACTTC	CASSPLGVAKNIQYF
TRBV7-2	15	TRBJ2-5	-	few	TGTGCCAGCAGCTCCAACGGGATTCCCCAAGAGACCCAGTACTTC	CASSSNGIPQETQYF
TRBV7-3	16	TRBJ2-3	TRBD2	-	TGTGCCAGCAGCTTAACGTGGCTAGCGGGGGAAGATACGCAGTATTTT	CASSLTWLAGEDTQYF
TRBV12-3/TRBV12-4	16	TRBJ1-1	-	few	TGTGCCAGCAGTGCACTGACCGGGCCCGCCGGACCTGAAGCTTTCTTT	CASSALTGPAGPEAFF
TRBV7-8	13	TRBJ2-7	-	few	TGTGCCACTGGCGGGGCGGCATTCTACGAGCAGTACTTC	CATGGAAFYEQYF
TRBV5-1	18	TRBJ2-3	-	few	TGCGCCAGCAGCTTGGCCCTTTTTGGCGGCAGGTACACAGATACGCAGTATTTT	CASSLALFGGRYTDTQYF
TRBV27	12	TRBJ2-1	TRBD2	-	TGTGCCAGCAGTACTAACGGGGGGAAGCAGTTCTTC	CASSTNGGKQFF
TRBV7-2	13	TRBJ2-7	-	few	TGTGCCAGCAGCTCCCCTGAATCCTACGAGCAGTACTTC	CASSSPESYEQYF
TRBV11-2	15	TRBJ1-1	TRBD1	few	TGTGCCAGCAGCTCCTGGACAGGGGGCAGGACTGAAGCTTTCTTT	CASSSWTGGRTEAFF
TRBV21-1	18	TRBJ1-6	-	few	TGTGCCAGCAGCGAACACAGGGGCGTCGATATACTTAATTCACCCCTCCACTTT	CASSEHRGVDILNSPLHF
TRBV20-1	13	TRBJ1-4	-	-	TGCAGTGCTAACGGGGCTGATAATGAAAAACTGTTTTTT	CSANGADNEKLFF
TRBV5-1	13	TRBJ1-2	-	few	TGCGCCAGCAGATATGACGGGCACTATGGCTACACCTTC	CASRYDGHYGYTF
TRBV7-8	15	TRBJ2-5	TRBD2	-	TGTGCCAGCAGCATACGTCTGACTAGCCCCAAGACCCAGTACTTC	CASSIRLTSPKTQYF
TRBV3-1	19	TRBJ1-5	-	-	TGTGCCAGCAGCCCCGGTATGATTTACCCATCCCATAGCAATCAGCCCCAGCATTTT	CASSPGMIYPSHSNQPQHF
TRBV10-3	13	TRBJ1-4	-	-	TGTGCCACCAGTCGCGAGGGGAATGAAAAACTGTTTTTT	CATSREGNEKLFF
TRBV24-1	13	TRBJ2-1	-	-	TGTGCCACCAGTGACGGCCAGCCCAATGAGCAGTTCTTC	CATSDGQPNEQFF
TRBV6-2/TRBV6-3	15	TRBJ1-5	TRBD1	-	TGTGCCAGCAGTTACACACAGGGGAATCGTCAGCCCCAGCATTTT	CASSYTQGNRQPQHF
TRBV5-1	14	TRBJ2-5	-	many	TGCGCCAGCAGCTTACTGGGGGCGTTGGAGACCCAGTACTTC	CASSLLGALETQYF
TRBV4-1	15	TRBJ2-3	-	-	TGCGCCAGCAGCTCGTCGGGGGATGAGGCAGATACGCAGTATTTT	CASSSSGDEADTQYF
TRBV9	13	TRBJ1-1	-	-	TGTGCCAGCAGCTCCCAAGCGGCCACTGAAGCTTTCTTT	CASSSQAATEAFF
TRBV5-1	14	TRBJ2-5	-	many	TGCGCCAGCAGCCAAGGACGCATCCAAGAGACCCAGTACTTC	CASSQGRIQETQYF
TRBV3-1	16	TRBJ2-2	-	many	TGTGCCAGCAGCCATTTGTGGGCAGGGACCACCGGGGAGCTGTTTTTT	CASSHLWAGTTGELFF
TRBV7-9	12	TRBJ2-1	-	-	TGTGCCAGCCTACTAGATCCGAATGAGCAGTTCTTC	CASLLDPNEQFF
TRBV4-2	17	TRBJ2-5	-	-	TGTGCCAGCAGCCAAGATATGAGAGGGGCAGCCCAAGAGACCCAGTACTTC	CASSQDMRGAAQETQYF
TRBV5-1	14	TRBJ2-5	-	few	TGCGCCAGCAGGGGGCTAACGGGGCAAGAGACCCAGTACTTC	CASRGLTGQETQYF
TRBV7-6	15	TRBJ2-5	TRBD2	many	TGTGCCAGCAGCCGCGGGGGGACCCTCCAAGAGACCCAGTACTTC	CASSRGGTLQETQYF
TRBV6-5	15	TRBJ1-1	-	few	TGTGCCAGCAGTTACCGGAGTGGAGGGAACACTGAAGCTTTCTTT	CASSYRSGGNTEAFF
TRBV6-2/TRBV6-3	14	TRBJ1-2	-	few	TGTGCCAGCAGTTACTCGAATGACGGGGGTGGCTACACCTTC	CASSYSNDGGGYTF
TRBV20-1	14	TRBJ2-2	-	few	TGCAGTGCTACCACACCAAATACGGCCGGGGAGCTGTTTTTT	CSATTPNTAGELFF
TRBV24-1	18	TRBJ1-1	TRBD1	-	TGTGCCACCAGTGATTTGCGTAACCGGGACAGGGCGAACACTGAAGCTTTCTTT	CATSDLRNRDRANTEAFF
TRBV7-2	14	TRBJ2-3	TRBD1	few	TGTGCCAGCAGCTCGGACAGGGGATCAGATACGCAGTATTTT	CASSSDRGSDTQYF
TRBV29-1	13	TRBJ2-3	TRBD1	many	TGCAGCGCGCCGGGACAGGGGACAGATACGCAGTATTTT	CSAPGQGTDTQYF
TRBV20-1	12	TRBJ1-1	-	few	TGCAGTGCTAGGATCATGAACACTGAAGCTTTCTTT	CSARIMNTEAFF
TRBV28	17	TRBJ2-3	-	many	TGTGCCAGCAGTTTATTAGCAGCGGGTCAGGCCACAGATACGCAGTATTTT	CASSLLAAGQATDTQYF
TRBV20-1	15	TRBJ2-3	TRBD2	-	TGCAGTGCTAGAGTAACTAGCGGGGGCCTAGATACGCAGTATTTT	CSARVTSGGLDTQYF
TRBV7-9	18	TRBJ2-3	TRBD2	-	TGTGCCAGCAGCCGACCGGGACTAGCGGGGGGGCCAACAGATACGCAGTATTTT	CASSRPGLAGGPTDTQYF
TRBV30	12	TRBJ2-5	-	-	TGTGCCTTGACGACAACGCTTTTGACCCAGTACTTC	CALTTTLLTQYF
TRBV7-3	15	TRBJ2-4	-	few	TGTGCCAGCGCTCTGGGGGCAGGCTACGGGTACATTCAGTACTTC	CASALGAGYGYIQYF